This T cell receptor (beta chain) was obtained from a study of shared clonotypes between healthy human individuals. Regarding the study as a whole: Tissue TCR repertoires likely differ from these blood-only repertoires.

The assay used deep level. Methods used by the authors: Junction-only immunoSEQ data arrived without quality scores, meaning filtering differed. Some clones are missing from TCRdb's copy, which holds only in-frame ones; the method was immunoSEQ multiplex PCR. V, J and clone size were drawn from that table, and D and trimming were deduced from the DNA. The table lists roughly 490,000 clones, 79% of them singletons. It was roughly 88 million PBMCs that unsorted samples used for genomic DNA. This clone was detected many times. The target antigen is unknown. CDR1 and CDR2 from the germline V gene are SNHLY and FYNNEI. This CDR3 has 14 residues. Unmatched junction bases numbered 7, after V lost 5 bases and J lost 5 bases.

This chain connects TRBV2 to TRBJ2-5; TRBD2 matches 8 bases. This sequence originates from a woman aged 40-49 years in good health. Some clones in this sample may be carry-over from other donors' samples. Sequencing was carried out using PBMCs. CDR3 in amino acids: CASSRQRERETQYF. DNA of the CDR3: TGTGCCAGCAGTCGGCAGCGGGAGCGCGAGACCCAGTACTTC.